This TCR beta chain is from a study of cytomegalovirus exposure and HLA in healthy donors. General study points: Later, TCR association rates were found to vary by HLA locus, highest for DRB1 and lowest for HLA-C.

This CDR3 has 18 amino acids. In germline, CDR1 is MRHNA, CDR2 SNTAGT. V shed 6 bases and J 6 bases; nucleotides not matched to a gene: 17. The PCR employed 60 Vbeta primers together with 13 Jbeta primers. This table comes from immunoSEQ multiplex PCR, and its TCRdb copy is limited to in-frame clones, with some not included. Here the sample spans some 130,000 clones, 80% being singletons. This clone was recorded once. Its specificity is unknown. The chain has TRBV6-4 and TRBJ1-5; 10 bases map to TRBD1. The receptor was isolated from a man aged 25 to 40 in good health and CMV-seronegative. Source material: PBMCs. Here the CDR3 reads CASSIASGGQGISQPQHF. DNA of the CDR3: TGTGCCAGCAGCATCGCCAGCGGGGGACAGGGGATAAGTCAGCCCCAGCATTTT.